This TCR beta chain appears in the sequencing data of a study of blood T cell repertoires in COVID-19. Study as a whole: PBMCs, B-cell-depleted T cells, or T cells provided the cDNA or gDNA that made up the material.

Assay used: immunoSEQ multiplex PCR; TCRdb lists only in-frame clones, some missing. The sample lists 180,000 or so clones; around nine tenths were seen once. Input material: peripheral blood. The origin of this receptor is a man aged 18 to 35 with active or convalescent COVID-19.

The CDR3 reads CSVEGQRNYGYTF. DNA for the CDR3: TGCAGCGTTGAGGGACAGAGAAACTATGGCTACACCTTC. The chain combines TRBV29-1 with TRBJ1-2, with 7 bases fitting TRBD1. CDR1 and CDR2 from the germline V gene are SQVTM and ANQGSEA. The junction had 3 bases not matched to a gene; V was cut back by 3 bases and J by 2 bases. The CDR3 contains 13 residues. The full variable domain, rest sourced from reference TRBV29-1 and TRBJ1-2, is SAVISQKPSRDICQRGTSLTIQCQVDSQVTMMFWYRQQPGQSLTLIATANQGSEATYESGFVIDKFPISRPNLTFSTLTVSNMSPEDSSIYLCSVEGQRNYGYTFGSGTRLTVV.